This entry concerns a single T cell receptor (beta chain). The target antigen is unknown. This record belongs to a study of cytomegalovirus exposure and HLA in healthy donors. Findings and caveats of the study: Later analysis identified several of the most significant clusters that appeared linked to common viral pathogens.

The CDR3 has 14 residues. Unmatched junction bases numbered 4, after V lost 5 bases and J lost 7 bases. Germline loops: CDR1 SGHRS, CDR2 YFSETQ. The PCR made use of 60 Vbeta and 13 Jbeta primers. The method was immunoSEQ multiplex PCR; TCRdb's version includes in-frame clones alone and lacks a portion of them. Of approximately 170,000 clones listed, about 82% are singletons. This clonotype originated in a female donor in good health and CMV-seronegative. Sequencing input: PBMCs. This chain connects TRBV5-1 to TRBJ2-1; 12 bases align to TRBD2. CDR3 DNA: TGCGCCAGCAGTGGGACTAGCGGGCTAAATGAGCAGTTCTTC. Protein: CASSGTSGLNEQFF. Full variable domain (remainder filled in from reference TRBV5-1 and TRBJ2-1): KAGVTQTPRYLIKTRGQQVTLSCSPISGHRSVSWYQQTPGQGLQFLFEYFSETQRNKGNFPGRFSGRQFSNSRSEMNVSTLELGDSALYLCASSGTSGLNEQFFGPGTRLTVL.